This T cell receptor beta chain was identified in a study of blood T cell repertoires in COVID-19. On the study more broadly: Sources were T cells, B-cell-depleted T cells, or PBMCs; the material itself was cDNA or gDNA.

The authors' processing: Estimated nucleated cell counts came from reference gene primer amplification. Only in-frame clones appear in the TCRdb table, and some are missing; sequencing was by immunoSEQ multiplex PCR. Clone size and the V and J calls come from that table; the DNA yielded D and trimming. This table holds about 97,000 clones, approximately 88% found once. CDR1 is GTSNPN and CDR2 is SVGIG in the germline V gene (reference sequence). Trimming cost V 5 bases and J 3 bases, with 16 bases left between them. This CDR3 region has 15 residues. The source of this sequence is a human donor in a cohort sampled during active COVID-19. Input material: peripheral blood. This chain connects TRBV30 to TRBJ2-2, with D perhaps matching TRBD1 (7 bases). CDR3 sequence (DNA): TGTGCCTGGGGGGCAGGGGGGTCGGACACCGGGGAGCTGTTTTTT. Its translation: CAWGAGGSDTGELFF.